Following are 22 T cell receptor beta chains from one sample sequenced in a study of identical twins. One entry per CDR3 protein, called by TCRdb with MiXCR from the 5' RACE reads. The table lists 500,000 to 700,000 distinct CDR3 sequences, under 8.5% of them singletons. The same data also contributed to another study, on yellow fever vaccine responses in identical twins.

The sequenced material came from PBMCs. Every receptor here comes from a woman under 30 in good health.

The chain combines TRBV24-1 with TRBJ1-2; D ambiguous. Germline V gene sequence: CDR1 KGHDR, CDR2 SFDVKD. The V end lost 6 bases, the J end lost 1 base, and 8 bases lay between the germline ends. CDR3 length equals 13 residues. The CDR3 loop reads CATSPGLNYGYTF. The CDR3 region has the DNA TGTGCCACCAGTCCCGGGCTTAACTATGGCTACACCTTC.

This clonotype was recorded a few times. The V call is TRBV10-3, the J call TRBJ2-1, with a weak D call TRBD1 (6 bases). CDR3 size: 15 residues. Germline V gene sequence: CDR1 ENHRY, CDR2 SYGVKD. Trimming took off 3 bases at V and 6 bases at J, with 15 bases between the two ends. CDR3 bases: TGTGCCATCAGTGACTTAGGGGGAGCGATCAATGAGCAGTTCTTC. Amino acids: CAISDLGGAINEQFF.

This clonotype was counted many times. This chain joins TRBV29-1 and TRBJ2-1; 11 nucleotides match TRBD2. The CDR3 extends over 17 amino acids. Trimming at V came to 5 bases and at J to 1 base, leaving 10 bases not matched to a gene. The germline CDR1 and CDR2 sequences are SQVTM and ANQGSEA. The CDR3 DNA reads TGCAGCGTTCAAACCGTACTAGCGGGAGCGTCCTACAATGAGCAGTTCTTC. Translating gives CSVQTVLAGASYNEQFF.

This clonotype has more than one count but fewer than ten. The chain is built from TRBV2 and TRBJ2-7; tentative D call: TRBD2 (6 bases). The CDR3 runs 13 residues. Trimming left V 8 bases short and J 3 bases short, with 14 bases between. Per the germline V gene, CDR1 is SNHLY and CDR2 is FYNNEI. DNA for the CDR3: TGTGCCAGCGGGACTGCGCCCCTCTACGAGCAGTACTTC. This sequence encodes CASGTAPLYEQYF.

The rearrangement joins TRBV28 to TRBJ2-5, with 8 bases that match TRBD2. With 5 bases clipped from V and 5 bases from J, the junction kept 16 bases outside the gene matches. Per germline, CDR1 MDHEN and CDR2 SYDVKM. This CDR3 contains 17 residues. The CDR3: CASSPISGKREWETQYF. CDR3 nucleotides: TGTGCCAGCAGTCCCATATCAGGGAAGCGGGAGTGGGAGACCCAGTACTTC.

The chain combines TRBV12-3 or TRBV12-4 with TRBJ2-7; TRBD1 agrees at 8 bases. V shed 4 bases and J 3 bases; nucleotides not matched to a gene: 5. This CDR3 has 14 residues. The CDR3 DNA reads as TGTGCCAGCAGTTCCGGGACAGGTTACTACGAGCAGTACTTC. It specifies CASSSGTGYYEQYF.

The gene calls are TRBV29-1 and TRBJ2-1; possibly TRBD2 for D (5 bases). Germline V CDR1 and CDR2: SQVTM, ANQGSEA. CDR3 length equals 14 residues. V shed 4 bases and J shed 2 bases, with 12 bases lying between them. The CDR3 nucleotides read TGCAGCGTTGTACTGGGAGTCGCCTACAATGAGCAGTTCTTC. Translation: CSVVLGVAYNEQFF.

This clonotype was detected many times. The chain links TRBV7-2 to TRBJ2-1; D gene uncertain. The CDR3 extends over 17 amino acids. Germline V CDR1 and CDR2: SGHTA, FQGNSA. V lost 0 bases to trimming and J lost 1 base, with 13 bases between them. The CDR3 DNA is TGTGCCAGCAGCTTAGCTTTTGTAACAATTTCCTACAATGAGCAGTTCTTC. It specifies CASSLAFVTISYNEQFF.

This clonotype was found many times. The V gene is TRBV3-1, the J gene TRBJ1-1; D possibly corresponds to TRBD1 (6 bases). Germline V lookup: CDR1 LGHDT, CDR2 YNNKEL (reference sequence). This CDR3 contains 15 residues. Trimming pared 3 bases from V and 0 bases from J, leaving 11 bases between. The CDR3 sequence: CASSQTGQLNTEAFF. CDR3 DNA: TGTGCCAGCAGCCAGACAGGTCAACTGAACACTGAAGCTTTCTTT.

The CDR3 protein is CASSRRATSGSGNEQFF. CDR3 coding DNA: TGTGCCAGCAGCCGCCGCGCAACTAGCGGGAGCGGCAATGAGCAGTTCTTC. This chain links TRBV14 with TRBJ2-1; 11 bases agree with TRBD2. This CDR3 has 17 amino acids. The germline gives CDR1 SGHDN, CDR2 FVKESK. V lost 4 bases to trimming and J lost 6 bases; unmatched junction nucleotides: 11.

This clonotype was detected only a few times. The chain combines TRBV12-3 or TRBV12-4 with TRBJ2-2, with TRBD2 identical over 14 bases. CDR3 length: 19 residues. V shed 4 bases, J shed 0 bases, and the junction held 7 bases outside the gene matches. The CDR3 loop is CASSWTSGGLLSNTGELFF. CDR3 nucleotide sequence: TGTGCCAGCAGTTGGACTAGCGGGGGGCTCCTATCGAACACCGGGGAGCTGTTTTTT.

This clonotype was seen many times. The V and J genes are TRBV19 and TRBJ2-5, with D possibly being TRBD2 (5 bases). The CDR3 has 15 amino acids. The germline CDR1 and CDR2 sequences are LNHDA and SQIVND (reference sequence). The V and J ends lost 4 bases and 3 bases respectively, with 15 bases between them. The CDR3 region is CASSRKSLGEETQYF. CDR3 sequence (DNA): TGTGCCAGTAGTAGAAAGTCCCTCGGGGAAGAGACCCAGTACTTC.

The chain carries TRBV20-1 and TRBJ1-1; 9 positions agree with TRBD1. CDR1 is DFQATT and CDR2 is SNEGSKA in the germline V gene (reference sequence). V lost 1 base to trimming and J lost 5 bases; unmatched junction nucleotides: 2. This CDR3 has 13 amino acids. The CDR3: CSARGTGVTEAFF. CDR3 nucleotides: TGCAGTGCTAGAGGGACAGGGGTAACTGAAGCTTTCTTT.

This chain links TRBV7-9 with TRBJ2-7; D tentatively fits TRBD1 or TRBD2 (5 bases each). The V and J ends lost 4 bases and 2 bases respectively, with 9 bases between them. Germline V gene data show CDR1 as SEHNR and CDR2 as FQNEAQ (reference sequence). The CDR3 covers 13 residues. The DNA for the CDR3 is TGTGCCAGCAGCTGGGACGGAACCTACGAGCAGTACTTC. The encoded protein is CASSWDGTYEQYF.

There are a few counts of this clonotype. The rearrangement links TRBV6-6 to TRBJ1-6; D gene uncertain. Germline-derived CDR1 and CDR2 are MNHNY and SVGAGI (reference sequence). Trimming took 2 bases from V and 9 from J, leaving 2 bases between them. There are 11 residues in the CDR3. The CDR3 sequence: CASSYGSPLHF. As DNA, the CDR3 is TGTGCCAGCAGTTACGGTTCACCCCTCCACTTT.

This clonotype was counted ten times or more. This chain uses TRBV5-6 with TRBJ2-2, with no clear D. Trimming pared 6 bases from V and 2 bases from J, leaving 17 bases between. CDR3 length equals 16 residues. CDR1 is SGHDT, CDR2 YYEEEE, per germline. CDR3 nucleotides: TGTGCCAGCACCCGGGTCGGGCGCAAAAACACCGGGGAGCTGTTTTTT. It is translated as CASTRVGRKNTGELFF.

This clonotype was recorded at least ten times. This CDR3 is CASSVVGSNTGELFF. The CDR3, as DNA: TGTGCCAGCAGCGTAGTAGGTTCGAACACCGGGGAGCTGTTTTTT. The chain carries TRBV9 and TRBJ2-2; unclear D gene. The CDR3 totals 15 residues. Trimming removed 0 bases at V and 0 bases at J, with 6 bases between. Germline CDR1 reads SGDLS; CDR2 reads YYNGEE.

There are many counts of this clonotype. The rearrangement uses TRBV7-9 and TRBJ2-7, with D perhaps matching TRBD1 (5 bases). Germline V gives CDR1 SEHNR, CDR2 FQNEAQ (reference sequence). The CDR3 spans 14 residues. Trimming shortened V by 1 base and J by 0 bases, and 7 bases separated the two germline ends. Here the CDR3 reads CASSLDRSSYEQYV. CDR3 bases: TGTGCCAGCAGCTTAGACAGGAGCTCCTACGAGCAGTACGTC.

J is TRBJ2-3 and V is TRBV29-1, with D tentatively TRBD2 (6 bases). This CDR3 is built from 15 residues. V was shortened by 4 bases and J by 4 bases, with 18 bases between the two germline ends. Germline assignment: CDR1 SQVTM and CDR2 ANQGSEA. CDR3 bases: TGCAGCGTTGTCCCCTGGCCTAGCGTCCCAGATACGCAGTATTTT. Encoded protein: CSVVPWPSVPDTQYF.

This clonotype was recorded at least ten times. This sequence joins TRBV12-3 or TRBV12-4 and TRBJ2-3; D is unclear. There are 16 residues in the CDR3. With 3 bases removed from V and 0 bases from J, the gap between germline ends came to 13 bases. CDR3 amino acids: CASSFFGLPSTDTQYF. CDR3 sequence (DNA): TGTGCCAGCAGTTTTTTCGGGCTACCTAGCACAGATACGCAGTATTTT.

In this sample, this clonotype turned up many times. The chain employs TRBV12-3 or TRBV12-4 and TRBJ2-4; D is ambiguous. V was cut by 7 bases and J by 6 bases, with 13 bases left in between. The CDR3 covers 13 residues. CDR3 region: CASNPLTGNIQYF. CDR3 bases: TGTGCCAGCAATCCGCTGACTGGAAACATTCAGTACTTC.

The chain has TRBV7-6 and TRBJ2-3; D perhaps matches TRBD2 (6 bases). Trimming took 4 bases from V and 2 from J, leaving 13 bases between them. CDR1 SGHVS and CDR2 FNYEAQ come from the germline V gene. The CDR3 runs to 15 residues. The CDR3 spells CASSYVAENTDTQYF. CDR3 nucleotides: TGTGCCAGCAGCTACGTAGCGGAAAACACAGATACGCAGTATTTT.